This entry lists 19 T cell receptor beta chains sequenced from one sample in a study of OX40 agonist ivuxolimab in advanced cancers. The method was the immunoSEQ multiplex PCR assay. Held by TCRdb, this immuneACCESS table contains in-frame sequences only and omits some clones. Under half of the omission traces to an unresolved V gene where checked; the cause of the rest is unknown. A total of roughly 68,000 clones appear in this sample, approximately 80% of them only once. The ten largest account for approximately 1.5% of the sample. Source: CD4+ or CD8+ T cells sorted from blood, taken in a trial of the OX40 agonist ivuxolimab. These receptors were taken from an adult with an advanced solid tumor such as melanoma, head and neck, liver or kidney cancer.

The table lists this clone with a few counts. The chain is built from TRBV6-6 and TRBJ1-1; a weak D match, TRBD1 (5 bases). Per the germline V gene, CDR1 is MNHNY and CDR2 is SVGAGI (reference sequence). V gave up 5 bases and J gave up 4 bases, with 11 bases separating them. The CDR3 runs 13 residues. CDR3: CASSPSGVTEAFF. CDR3 DNA sequence: TGTGCCAGCAGTCCCTCGGGGGTCACTGAAGCTTTCTTT.

J is TRBJ1-5 and V is TRBV15; 12 bases map to TRBD1. This CDR3 spans 17 amino acids. J lost 4 bases, V lost 3 bases, and 7 bases had no gene match. The germline CDR1 and CDR2 sequences are LNHNV and YYDKDF (reference sequence). CDR3 sequence (DNA): TGTGCCACCAGCAGGGCCTTGGGACAGGGGGCGAATCAGCCCCAGCATTTT. It specifies CATSRALGQGANQPQHF.

This clone qualifies as medium-sized (0.01 to 0.1%). The chain recombines TRBV5-1 with TRBJ2-7; D is perhaps TRBD2 (5 bases). V was cut by 5 bases and J by 6 bases, with 12 bases left in between. From germline, CDR1 is SGHRS and CDR2 YFSETQ. The CDR3 consists of 12 residues. CDR3 sequence (DNA): TGCGCCAGCAGTCATCTAGCAAGCGAGCAGTACTTC. Its translation is CASSHLASEQYF.

The chain has TRBV5-1 and TRBJ1-6, with D unresolved. The CDR3 is 14 amino acids. The V end lost 2 bases, the J end lost 6 bases, and 9 bases lay between the germline ends. In germline, CDR1 is SGHRS, CDR2 YFSETQ. The CDR3 DNA reads TGCGCCAGCAGCTTAGAAGGGCGTAATTCACCCCTCCACTTT. It is translated as CASSLEGRNSPLHF.

In this sample, this clone turned up once. V usage is TRBV6-5 and J usage is TRBJ2-2; D gene unclear. The V end lost 6 bases, the J end lost 0 bases, and 11 bases lay between the germline ends. In germline, CDR1 is MNHEY, CDR2 SVGAGI. The CDR3 length is 15 residues. The CDR3 DNA follows: TGTGCCAGCAGCGAGACCCGGTCGAACACCGGGGAGCTGTTTTTT. It encodes CASSETRSNTGELFF.

The CDR3 nucleotides read TGTGCCAGTAGTATAGGAGACAGGGTTCAGCCCCAGCATTTT. It yields the protein CASSIGDRVQPQHF. The V and J genes are TRBV19 and TRBJ1-5, with TRBD1 identical over 7 bases. V was pared by 1 base and J by 6 bases, with 3 bases of the junction left unmatched. This CDR3 has 14 amino acids. Germline values: CDR1 LNHDA, CDR2 SQIVND (reference sequence).

CDR3 coding DNA: TGCGCCAGCAGCAAATGGACAGGGAGTTCCCACTCTGGGGCCAACGTCCTGACTTTC. This translates into CASSKWTGSSHSGANVLTF. The chain carries TRBV5-1 and TRBJ2-6; 8 positions agree with TRBD1. The junction had 12 bases not matched to a gene; V was cut back by 4 bases and J by 0 bases. Germline CDR1 reads SGHRS; CDR2 reads YFSETQ. This CDR3 is built from 19 residues.

The V gene is TRBV6-6, the J gene TRBJ1-3; TRBD1 matches 9 bases. Germline CDR1 is MNHNY and CDR2 is SVGAGI (reference sequence). This CDR3 comprises 13 residues. V was pared by 6 bases and J by 7 bases, with 4 bases of the junction left unmatched. As DNA, the CDR3 is TGTGCCAGCAGCCCCGACAGGGGGAACACCATATATTTT. This sequence encodes CASSPDRGNTIYF.

The genes are TRBV5-1 and TRBJ2-1; no clear D gene. Germline V gene data show CDR1 as SGHRS and CDR2 as YFSETQ. Trimming removed 0 bases from V and 0 bases from J, with 7 bases in between. The CDR3 runs 15 residues. The CDR3 sequence: CASSLGPNSYNEQFF. The CDR3 DNA follows: TGCGCCAGCAGCTTGGGACCGAACTCCTACAATGAGCAGTTCTTC.

This chain connects TRBV5-4 to TRBJ2-5; no clear D gene. Trimming cost V 1 base and J 3 bases, with 4 bases left between them. Germline V lookup: CDR1 SGHNT, CDR2 YYREEE (reference sequence). This CDR3 has 12 residues. CDR3 sequence: CASSLPKETQYF. The CDR3 bases are TGTGCCAGCAGCTTGCCCAAAGAGACCCAGTACTTC.

This rearrangement joins TRBV4-1 to TRBJ2-7; D is unresolved. Germline loops: CDR1 MGHRA, CDR2 YSYEKL. CDR3 length: 17 amino acids. The V gene lost 0 bases and the J gene lost 0 bases, with 15 bases spanning the gap. The DNA for the CDR3 is TGCGCCAGCAGCCAAGAACTCTTGTCAGTAAGCTCCTACGAGCAGTACTTC. Its translation is CASSQELLSVSSYEQYF.

V usage is TRBV7-2 and J usage is TRBJ2-5; tentative D call: TRBD1 (6 bases). TRBJ2-7 explains the end of the DNA better; the J call may be wrong. This CDR3 spans 14 amino acids. From germline, CDR1 is SGHTA and CDR2 FQGNSA. DNA for the CDR3: TGTGCCAGCAGCTCCTGGACAGCTTCCTACGAGCAGTACTTC. It encodes CASSSWTASYEQYF.

The rearrangement joins TRBV29-1 to TRBJ2-7; no firm D call. CDR1 and CDR2 (germline): SQVTM, ANQGSEA. This CDR3 comprises 13 residues. The V and J ends lost 1 base and 1 base respectively, with 8 bases between them. The CDR3 nucleotides are TGCAGCGTTGAAGGGCATCAGTCCTACGAGCAGTACTTC. Protein: CSVEGHQSYEQYF.

The chain links TRBV11-3 to TRBJ2-1; 9 bases align to TRBD2. CDR3 size: 15 residues. Germline trimming cut 5 bases from V and 6 bases from J; bases unmatched to any gene: 8. Per germline, CDR1 SGHNT and CDR2 YENEEA. The DNA for the CDR3 is TGTGCCAGCAGCCCTAGCGGGGTTCTGCGCAATGAGCAGTTCTTC. Translation gives CASSPSGVLRNEQFF.

This chain links TRBV6-1 with TRBJ2-2; D is unresolved. V was trimmed by 1 base and J by 2 bases, leaving 11 bases between them. Germline V gene lookup returns CDR1 MNHNS and CDR2 SASEGT. The CDR3 consists of 16 residues. In DNA, the CDR3 is TGTGCCAGCAGTGAAGAACATTTCTCAAACACCGGGGAGCTGTTTTTT. Translation gives CASSEEHFSNTGELFF.

Only one count was recorded for this clone. The V call is TRBV6-6, the J call TRBJ1-1, with D perhaps matching TRBD1 (5 bases). The germline V and J ends were trimmed by 5 bases and 4 bases, with 14 bases remaining between them. The CDR3 length is 14 residues. CDR1 and CDR2 (germline): MNHNY, SVGAGI (reference sequence). Here the CDR3 reads CASSTTDGSTEAFF. CDR3 coding DNA: TGTGCCAGCAGTACGACAGACGGGTCCACTGAAGCTTTCTTT.

This clone showed up just once. The chain is built from TRBV7-2 and TRBJ2-3; 8 nucleotides align to TRBD2. The V and J ends lost 0 bases and 4 bases, in that order; junction bases with no gene match: 3. Germline CDR1 is SGHTA and CDR2 is FQGNSA. This CDR3 is 15 amino acids long. The CDR3 spells CASSLAAGGPDTQYF. DNA of the CDR3: TGTGCCAGCAGCTTAGCGGCGGGGGGCCCAGATACGCAGTATTTT.

This chain connects TRBV28 to TRBJ2-7; 14 bases align to TRBD2. The germline gives CDR1 MDHEN, CDR2 SYDVKM. This CDR3 region has 18 residues. V lost 7 bases and J lost 5; bases outside the gene matches: 16. CDR3 loop: CASTLLGLAGAVVNEQYF. The CDR3 DNA is TGTGCCAGCACGCTTCTGGGACTAGCGGGGGCGGTCGTAAACGAGCAGTACTTC.

The J gene is TRBJ1-5, the V gene TRBV19; TRBD1 aligns across 7 bases. V dropped 4 bases and J dropped 6; count of bases not matched to a gene: 9. This CDR3 comprises 15 residues. Germline CDR1 and CDR2: LNHDA and SQIVND (reference sequence). This CDR3 is CASSTGRAGGQPQHF. CDR3 sequence (DNA): TGTGCCAGTAGTACAGGCAGGGCAGGGGGTCAGCCCCAGCATTTT.